These T cell receptor beta chains were read from a single sample in a study of cytomegalovirus exposure and HLA in healthy donors. This table comes from immunoSEQ multiplex PCR, and its TCRdb copy is limited to in-frame clones, with some not included. This sample has fewer than 250,000 clones, with around 79% found just once. The sequenced sample was PBMCs. These receptors were collected from a woman in her forties or fifties in good health and CMV-seronegative. Both conserved end residues are part of each CDR3. A D gene is named only where the DNA matches it firmly. A row's size may be missing; if present it is once, few, many or a size class.

CDR3 DNA: TGTGCCAGCAGGCCCGGGACTAGCAATGAGCAGTTCTTC
CDR3 protein: CASRPGTSNEQFF
J gene: TRBJ2-1
D gene: TRBD2
clone size: .
V gene: TRBV2

CDR3 DNA: TGTGCCAGCATCAGGGACAGGGCGACTGAAAAACTGTTTTTT
CDR3 protein: CASIRDRATEKLFF
J gene: TRBJ1-4
D gene: TRBD1
clone size: .
V gene: TRBV6-1

CDR3 DNA: TGTGCTAGTGGTGACAGGGGGGGAAACACCGGGGAGCTGTTTTTT
CDR3 protein: CASGDRGGNTGELFF
J gene: TRBJ2-2
D gene: TRBD1
clone size: .
V gene: TRBV12-5

CDR3 DNA: TGCAGCGTTGACAGAAGGGGGGGAGAGACCCAGTACTTC
CDR3 protein: CSVDRRGGETQYF
J gene: TRBJ2-5
D gene: .
clone size: .
V gene: TRBV29-1

CDR3 DNA: TGTGCCAGCAGCGGACTAGCGGGGGGCGCCCAGACCCAGTACTTC
CDR3 protein: CASSGLAGGAQTQYF
J gene: TRBJ2-5
D gene: TRBD2
clone size: .
V gene: TRBV7-9

CDR3 DNA: TGTGCTAGTGGTTTGGGGGGGGGCGGGGGGCCTCTCTACAATGAGCAGTTCTTC
CDR3 protein: CASGLGGGGGPLYNEQFF
J gene: TRBJ2-1
D gene: TRBD2
clone size: .
V gene: TRBV12-5

CDR3 DNA: TGTGCCAGCAGCGTCCAAGCCCCCCCCACGGATGAGCAGTTCTTC
CDR3 protein: CASSVQAPPTDEQFF
J gene: TRBJ2-1
D gene: .
clone size: .
V gene: TRBV7-2

CDR3 DNA: TGCGCCAGCAGTGCCCTCCCGAACACTGAAGCTTTCTTT
CDR3 protein: CASSALPNTEAFF
J gene: TRBJ1-1
D gene: .
clone size: .
V gene: TRBV10-2

CDR3 DNA: TGCGCCAGCAGCCAGGCTAACGTTTACAATGAGCAGTTCTTC
CDR3 protein: CASSQANVYNEQFF
J gene: TRBJ2-1
D gene: .
clone size: .
V gene: TRBV5-1

CDR3 DNA: TGCAGTTCCGGGACAGGGCATGGCTACACCTTC
CDR3 protein: CSSGTGHGYTF
J gene: TRBJ1-2
D gene: TRBD1
clone size: .
V gene: TRBV20-1

CDR3 DNA: TGTGCCAGTAAGGAGTACGACAAAAAGGGGAATGAGCAGTTCTTC
CDR3 protein: CASKEYDKKGNEQFF
J gene: TRBJ2-1
D gene: .
clone size: .
V gene: TRBV19

CDR3 DNA: TGCGCCAGCAGCTTGAAGGATTTTTTTAGGACAGGATCCTATGGCTACACCTTC
CDR3 protein: CASSLKDFFRTGSYGYTF
J gene: TRBJ1-2
D gene: TRBD1
clone size: .
V gene: TRBV5-1

CDR3 DNA: TGTGCCAGCAGTGAAATCCGGTACACCGGGGAGCTGTTTTTT
CDR3 protein: CASSEIRYTGELFF
J gene: TRBJ2-2
D gene: .
clone size: few
V gene: TRBV2

CDR3 DNA: TGCGCCAGCAGGAAGGGGGGACAGGCGTACTTC
CDR3 protein: CASRKGGQAYF
J gene: TRBJ2-5
D gene: TRBD1
clone size: .
V gene: TRBV5-1

CDR3 DNA: TGTGCCAGCAGTTTATTCGCCATGCTAAAGAGTGCCGATACCTACGAGCAGTACTTC
CDR3 protein: CASSLFAMLKSADTYEQYF
J gene: TRBJ2-7
D gene: .
clone size: .
V gene: TRBV27

CDR3 DNA: TGTGCCGGTAGAAAAACCGGAGGTATTGAAGCTTTCTTT
CDR3 protein: CAGRKTGGIEAFF
J gene: TRBJ1-1
D gene: .
clone size: once
V gene: TRBV7-9

CDR3 DNA: TGTGCCAGCAGCCAAGATTCGGGCAAAGGGAGAGGAGCTTTCTTT
CDR3 protein: CASSQDSGKGRGAFF
J gene: TRBJ1-1
D gene: .
clone size: few
V gene: TRBV4-2

CDR3 DNA: TGTGCCAGCAGCTTGGAGGGTGCGGGGAACACTGAAGCTTTCTTT
CDR3 protein: CASSLEGAGNTEAFF
J gene: TRBJ1-1
D gene: .
clone size: few
V gene: TRBV5-4

CDR3 DNA: TGCGCCAGCAGCTCGCAGGGAAACACCATATATTTT
CDR3 protein: CASSSQGNTIYF
J gene: TRBJ1-3
D gene: .
clone size: once
V gene: TRBV5-1

CDR3 DNA: TGTGCCAGCAGCATCACAGGGGGCACTGAAGCTTTCTTT
CDR3 protein: CASSITGGTEAFF
J gene: TRBJ1-1
D gene: TRBD1
clone size: once
V gene: TRBV11-2

CDR3 DNA: TGTGCCAGCAGCCCCCAGGATGGTGGCTACACCTTC
CDR3 protein: CASSPQDGGYTF
J gene: TRBJ1-2
D gene: .
clone size: .
V gene: TRBV6-5